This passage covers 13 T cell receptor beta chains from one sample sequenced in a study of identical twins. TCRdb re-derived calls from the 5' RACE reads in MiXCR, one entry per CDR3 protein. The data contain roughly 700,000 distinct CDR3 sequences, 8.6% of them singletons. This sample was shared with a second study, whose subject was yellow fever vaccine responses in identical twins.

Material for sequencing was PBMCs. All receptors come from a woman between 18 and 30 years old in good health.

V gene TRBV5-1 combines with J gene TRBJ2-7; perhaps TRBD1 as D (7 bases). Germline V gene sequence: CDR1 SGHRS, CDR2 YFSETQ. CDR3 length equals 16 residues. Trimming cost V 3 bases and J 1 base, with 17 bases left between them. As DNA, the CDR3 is TGCGCCAGCAGCTCCCCGCGGGACAGAGAATCCTACGAGCAGTACTTC. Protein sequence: CASSSPRDRESYEQYF.

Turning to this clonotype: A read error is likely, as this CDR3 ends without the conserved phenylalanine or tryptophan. The CDR3 nucleotides read TGTGCCAGCAGCTTACGAGGTCTGGCCTACAATGAGCAGTTCTTG. Residues: CASSLRGLAYNEQFL. This chain uses TRBV7-2 with TRBJ2-1; no clear D. The CDR3 runs 15 residues. Germline CDR1 and CDR2: SGHTA and FQGNSA. Trimming removed 2 bases at V and 2 bases at J, with 10 bases between.

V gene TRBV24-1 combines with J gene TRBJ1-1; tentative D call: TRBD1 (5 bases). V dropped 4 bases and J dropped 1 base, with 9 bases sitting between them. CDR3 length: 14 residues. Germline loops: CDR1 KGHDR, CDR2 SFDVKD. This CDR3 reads CATSEGGTNTEAFF. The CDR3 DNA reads TGTGCCACCAGTGAGGGGGGGACGAACACTGAAGCTTTCTTT.

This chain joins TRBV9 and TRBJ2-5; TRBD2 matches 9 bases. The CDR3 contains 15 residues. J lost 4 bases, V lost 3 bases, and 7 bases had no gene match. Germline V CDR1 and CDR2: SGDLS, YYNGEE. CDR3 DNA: TGTGCCAGCAGCGCTACCGGTAGCGGGGGAGAGACCCAGTACTTC. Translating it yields CASSATGSGGETQYF.

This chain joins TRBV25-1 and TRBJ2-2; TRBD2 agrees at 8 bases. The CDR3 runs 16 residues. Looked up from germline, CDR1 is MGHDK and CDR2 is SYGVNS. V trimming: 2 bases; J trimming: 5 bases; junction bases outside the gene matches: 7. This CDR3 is CASSEVRGTRTGELFF. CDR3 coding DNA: TGTGCCAGCAGTGAAGTCCGCGGGACTAGGACCGGGGAGCTGTTTTTT. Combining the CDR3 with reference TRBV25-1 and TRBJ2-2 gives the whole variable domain EADIYQTPRYLVIGTGKKITLECSQTMGHDKMYWYQQDPGMELHLIHYSYGVNSTEKGDLSSESTVSRIRTEHFPLTLESARPSHTSQYLCASSEVRGTRTGELFFGEGSRLTVL.

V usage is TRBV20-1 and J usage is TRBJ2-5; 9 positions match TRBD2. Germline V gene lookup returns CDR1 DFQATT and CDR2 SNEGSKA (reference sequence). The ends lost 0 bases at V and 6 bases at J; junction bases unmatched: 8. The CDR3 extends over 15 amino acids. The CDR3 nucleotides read TGCAGTGCTAGAGATATGCTAGCGGGGATGAAGACCCAGTACTTC. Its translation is CSARDMLAGMKTQYF.

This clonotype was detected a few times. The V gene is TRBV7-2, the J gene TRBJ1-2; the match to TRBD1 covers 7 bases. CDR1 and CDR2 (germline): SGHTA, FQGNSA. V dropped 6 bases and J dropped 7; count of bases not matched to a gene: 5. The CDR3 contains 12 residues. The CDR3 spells CASRLTGPGYTF. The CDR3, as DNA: TGTGCCAGCAGGTTGACAGGGCCTGGCTACACCTTC.

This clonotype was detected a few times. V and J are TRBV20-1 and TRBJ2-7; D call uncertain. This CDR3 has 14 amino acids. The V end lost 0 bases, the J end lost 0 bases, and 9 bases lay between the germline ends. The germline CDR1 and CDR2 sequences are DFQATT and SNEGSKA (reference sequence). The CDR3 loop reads CSARDSIGSYEQYF. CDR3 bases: TGCAGTGCTAGAGACTCCATTGGCTCCTACGAGCAGTACTTC.

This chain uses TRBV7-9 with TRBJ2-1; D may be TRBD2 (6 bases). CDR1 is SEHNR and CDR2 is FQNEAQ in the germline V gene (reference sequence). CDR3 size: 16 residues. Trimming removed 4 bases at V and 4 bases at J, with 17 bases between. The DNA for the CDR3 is TGTGCCAGCAGCTCCCAGCGGGCTCCACCGTACAATGAGCAGTTCTTC. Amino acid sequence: CASSSQRAPPYNEQFF.

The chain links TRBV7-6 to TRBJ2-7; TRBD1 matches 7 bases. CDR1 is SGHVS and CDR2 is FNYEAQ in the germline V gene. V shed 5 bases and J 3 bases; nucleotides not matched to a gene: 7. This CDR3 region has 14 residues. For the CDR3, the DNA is TGTGCCAGCAGCGCAGACAGGGTAAACTACGAGCAGTACTTC. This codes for CASSADRVNYEQYF.

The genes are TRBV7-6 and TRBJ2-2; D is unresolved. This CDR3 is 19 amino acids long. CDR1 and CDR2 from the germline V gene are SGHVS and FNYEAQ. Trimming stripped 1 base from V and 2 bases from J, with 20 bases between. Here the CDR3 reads CASSLGYSERSSNTGELFF. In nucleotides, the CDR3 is TGTGCCAGCAGCTTAGGGTACAGTGAGAGATCGTCTAACACCGGGGAGCTGTTTTTT. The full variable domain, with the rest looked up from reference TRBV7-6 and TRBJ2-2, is GAGVSQSPRYKVTKRGQDVALRCDPISGHVSLYWYRQALGQGPEFLTYFNYEAQQDKSGLPNDRFSAERPEGSISTLTIQRTEQRDSAMYRCASSLGYSERSSNTGELFFGEGSRLTVL.

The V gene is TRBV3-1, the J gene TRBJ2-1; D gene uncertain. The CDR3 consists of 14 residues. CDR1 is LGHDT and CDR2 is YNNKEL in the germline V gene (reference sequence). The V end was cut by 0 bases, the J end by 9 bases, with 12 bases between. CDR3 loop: CASSQEGEAGEQFF. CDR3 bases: TGTGCCAGCAGCCAAGAGGGTGAGGCAGGTGAGCAGTTCTTC.

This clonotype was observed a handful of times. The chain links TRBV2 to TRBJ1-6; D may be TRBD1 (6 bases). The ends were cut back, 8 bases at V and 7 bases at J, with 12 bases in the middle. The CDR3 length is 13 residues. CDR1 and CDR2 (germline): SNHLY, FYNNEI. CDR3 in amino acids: CASSEGVNSPLHF. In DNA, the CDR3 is TGTGCCAGCTCAGAGGGGGTCAATTCACCCCTCCACTTT.